The 24 T cell receptor beta chains below all came from one sample that was sequenced in a study of read filtering for tumor transcriptome and immune sequencing. From approximately 430 ng of RNA, a library with molecular barcoded alpha/delta and beta/gamma adaptors was made. TCRdb recomputed calls from the reads with MiXCR, one row per CDR3 protein. The sample includes about 39,000 distinct CDR3 sequences, about 13% of them seen just once. Sample: a population of CD138-negative cells sorted from bone marrow. The receptors here all came from a donor at least 40 years old with multiple myeloma.

Only a few counts were recorded for this clonotype. The junction does not match germline at one end; this may be a read error. The chain uses TRBV7-9 and TRBJ2-7, with a tentative D call TRBD2 (6 bases). The length of the CDR3 is 17 residues. CDR1 is SEHNR and CDR2 is FQNEAQ in the germline V gene (reference sequence). The CDR3 DNA is TGTGCCAGCAGCTTAGGGGCGGGACTTATGAGCCCCTACGAGCAGTGCTTC. Protein sequence: CASSLGAGLMSPYEQCF. Full variable domain (remainder filled in from reference TRBV7-9 and TRBJ2-7): DTGVSQNPRHKITKRGQNVTFRCDPISEHNRLYWYRQTLGQGPEFLTYFQNEAQLEKSRLLSDRFSAERPKGSFSTLEIQRTEQGDSAMYLCASSLGAGLMSPYEQCFGPGTRLTVT.

This clonotype was observed many times. The V call is TRBV20-1, the J call TRBJ1-5; 8 bases fit TRBD1. The ends lost 1 base at V and 6 bases at J; junction bases unmatched: 5. The germline gives CDR1 DFQATT, CDR2 SNEGSKA (reference sequence). There are 14 residues in the CDR3. CDR3 nucleotide sequence: TGCAGTGCTAGAGTGGGACAGGCCGGTCAGCCCCAGCATTTT. The encoded protein is CSARVGQAGQPQHF.

A word on this clonotype: The conserved phenylalanine or tryptophan is not found at the CDR3 terminus, so this likely reflects a read error. J is TRBJ2-7 and V is TRBV5-1; D may be TRBD1 (6 bases). The CDR3 extends over 14 amino acids. V gave up 0 bases and J gave up 1 base, with 8 bases separating them. Germline V CDR1 and CDR2: SGHRS, YFSETQ. CDR3 nucleotide sequence: TGCGCCAGCAGCTTGGGAGGGGGATCCTACGAGCAGTACCTC. It translates to CASSLGGGSYEQYL.

This clonotype occurred many times. The V and J genes are TRBV7-8 and TRBJ2-1; the match to TRBD2 covers 10 bases. Germline V gene sequence: CDR1 SGHVS, CDR2 FQNEAQ. CDR3 length: 15 residues. The V and J ends lost 1 base and 8 bases, in that order; junction bases with no gene match: 5. CDR3 nucleotide sequence: TGTGCCAGCAGCTTAGACCTAGCGGGAGCGTATGAGCAGTTCTTC. Translation: CASSLDLAGAYEQFF.

By share of the sample, this clonotype is medium-sized. The chain links TRBV7-9 to TRBJ1-1; 7 positions agree with TRBD1. The length of the CDR3 is 12 residues. From germline, CDR1 is SEHNR and CDR2 FQNEAQ (reference sequence). The V and J ends lost 4 bases and 8 bases, in that order; junction bases with no gene match: 4. The CDR3 is CASSSTGQEAFF. CDR3 sequence (DNA): TGTGCCAGCAGCTCGACGGGACAGGAAGCTTTCTTT.

This clonotype was detected a few times. The missing conserved phenylalanine or tryptophan at the end of this CDR3 makes a read error likely. No DNA is shown, since the ends of the CDR3 on it are uncertain; the CDR3 is the one TCRdb lists. The rearrangement joins TRBV18 to TRBJ1-5; the DNA was not compared with TRBD1, the D call given in the table. Per the germline V gene, CDR1 is KGHSH and CDR2 is LQKENI. The CDR3 is 18 residues long, ends included. Here the CDR3 reads CASSLRDTFLVAMEPPHS.

In its sample, this clonotype was seen many times. The chain carries TRBV12-3 or TRBV12-4 and TRBJ1-5; the D gene is possibly TRBD1 (5 bases). The CDR3 totals 14 residues. Trimming stripped 3 bases from V and 3 bases from J, with 9 bases between. The CDR3 nucleotides read TGTGCCAGCAGTTTTCGAGGGACCAATCAGCCCCAGCATTTT. Encoded protein: CASSFRGTNQPQHF.

As regards this clonotype: Mismatch with germline at one junction end may stem from a read error. V usage is TRBV5-6 and J usage is TRBJ2-1, with D possibly TRBD2 on 5 matching bases. The CDR3 extends over 16 amino acids. Per the germline V gene, CDR1 is SGHDT and CDR2 is YYEEEE. CDR3 amino acids: CASTLRRGSSYNDQFF. The CDR3 bases are TGCGCCAGCACCCTCAGAAGAGGGAGCTCCTACAATGATCAGTTCTTC. Combining the CDR3 with reference TRBV5-6 and TRBJ2-1 gives the whole variable domain DAGVTQSPTHLIKTRGQQVTLRCSPKSGHDTVSWYQQALGQGPQFIFQYYEEEERQRGNFPDRFSGHQFPNYSSELNVNALLLGDSALYLCASTLRRGSSYNDQFFGPGTRLTVL.

This clonotype has ten or more counts. A much larger clone differs by one base, so this may be a read error. This CDR3 is missing its conserved last phenylalanine or tryptophan, likely due to a read error. V gene TRBV7-6 combines with J gene TRBJ2-1, with D unclear. The V gene's germline CDR1 is SGHVS and CDR2 FNYEAQ. This CDR3 has 12 amino acids. Trimming stripped 1 base from V and 9 bases from J, with 7 bases between. The CDR3 coding sequence is TGTGCCAGCAGCTTAGGGGGAAGTGAGCAGTTCCTC. Its protein is CASSLGGSEQFL.

This clonotype was seen repeatedly, ten times or more. The V gene is TRBV6-6, the J gene TRBJ1-5; D uncertain. Between the trimmed V and J ends, which lost 5 bases and 3 bases, there was a span of 5 bases. Germline assignment: CDR1 MNHNY and CDR2 SVGAGI (reference sequence). The CDR3 has 12 amino acids. This CDR3 is CASSLDNQPQHF. CDR3 coding DNA: TGTGCCAGCAGTCTTGACAATCAGCCCCAGCATTTT.

Details on this clonotype: A much larger clone differs by one base, so this may be a read error. The rearrangement links TRBV20-1 to TRBJ2-7; 9 positions agree with TRBD2. Germline CDR1 DFQATT, CDR2 SNEGSKA (reference sequence). Losses at the gene ends were 3 bases for V and 0 bases for J; bases not matched to a gene: 6. The CDR3 extends over 15 amino acids. This CDR3 reads CSARAAGGRSYEQYF. The CDR3 nucleotides read TGCAGTGCTAGGGCAGCGGGGGGCCGCTCCTACGAGCAGTACTTC.

This clonotype was seen ten or more times. The V call is TRBV5-1, the J call TRBJ2-5, with a possible D match to TRBD2 (7 bases). The V gene's germline CDR1 is SGHRS and CDR2 YFSETQ. V lost 4 bases and J lost 5, with 12 bases in between. This CDR3 spans 13 amino acids. CDR3 in amino acids: CASSGGAEETQYF. The CDR3 DNA follows: TGCGCCAGCAGCGGGGGGGCAGAGGAGACCCAGTACTTC.

The sample holds many counts of this clonotype. CDR3 DNA: TGTGCCAGCAGCGACAGGGGTGGGAACACTGAAGCTTTCTTT. It codes for CASSDRGGNTEAFF. The rearrangement uses TRBV28 and TRBJ1-1, with TRBD1 matching over 8 bases. Germline trimming cut 6 bases from V and 1 base from J; bases unmatched to any gene: 4. Germline lookup yields CDR1 MDHEN and CDR2 SYDVKM. CDR3 length: 14 residues. Using reference TRBV28 and TRBJ1-1 for the parts outside the CDR3, the full variable domain is DVKVTQSSRYLVKRTGEKVFLECVQDMDHENMFWYRQDPGLGLRLIYFSYDVKMKEKGDIPEGYSVSREKKERFSLILESASTNQTSMYLCASSDRGGNTEAFFGQGTRLTVV.

This clonotype was recorded at least ten times. DNA for the CDR3: TGTGCCTACGGCGGGAGCTCCTACAATGAGCAGTTCTTC. This translates into CAYGGSSYNEQFF. The chain joins TRBV6-1 to TRBJ2-1; 7 nucleotides match TRBD2. V was pared by 11 bases and J by 0 bases, with 4 bases of the junction left unmatched. Germline CDR1 and CDR2: MNHNS and SASEGT. The CDR3 runs to 13 residues.

This clonotype was counted at least ten times. The chain has TRBV10-3 and TRBJ2-1, with D unclear. The ends were cut back, 0 bases at V and 9 bases at J, with 9 bases in the middle. CDR1 and CDR2 from the germline V gene are ENHRY and SYGVKD. The CDR3 extends over 13 amino acids. The CDR3 coding sequence is TGTGCCATCAGTGAGTCGTCTTTAACTGAGCAGTTCTTC. Protein product: CAISESSLTEQFF.

This chain joins TRBV12-3 or TRBV12-4 and TRBJ2-1, with TRBD2 identical over 7 bases. The CDR3 contains 15 residues. Germline trimming cut 0 bases from V and 8 bases from J; bases unmatched to any gene: 7. CDR3 protein: CASSLATSARYEQFF. CDR3 DNA sequence: TGTGCCAGCAGTTTAGCCACTAGCGCGAGATATGAGCAGTTCTTC.

In this sample, this clonotype turned up many times. V gene TRBV7-3 combines with J gene TRBJ2-1, with 12 bases matching TRBD2. The CDR3 length is 18 residues. The germline CDR1 and CDR2 sequences are SGHTA and FQGTGA. V dropped 1 base and J dropped 5; count of bases not matched to a gene: 9. CDR3 sequence (DNA): TGTGCCAGCAGCTTAAGGGGGCTAGCGGGAGGGTTGGACAATGAGCAGTTCTTC. Protein product: CASSLRGLAGGLDNEQFF.

This clonotype was seen at least ten times. The gene calls are TRBV5-1 and TRBJ2-6; no clear D gene. Germline values: CDR1 SGHRS, CDR2 YFSETQ. The CDR3 has 15 residues. V dropped 1 base and J dropped 3 bases, with 8 bases sitting between them. The CDR3: CASSLLQGGANVLTF. The CDR3 DNA follows: TGCGCCAGCAGCTTGCTGCAAGGTGGGGCCAACGTCCTGACTTTC.

This clonotype was found many times. The rearrangement joins TRBV6-5 to TRBJ2-7, with D perhaps matching TRBD2 (6 bases). Trimming left V 2 bases short and J 4 bases short, with 9 bases between. The CDR3 totals 13 residues. Germline V CDR1 and CDR2: MNHEY, SVGAGI. CDR3 residues: CASSYPGSYEQYF. CDR3 coding DNA: TGTGCCAGCAGTTACCCCGGGAGTTACGAGCAGTACTTC.

The CDR3 DNA reads as TGTGCCGTGACGGCGGGACCCGGGACTGAGCAGTTCTTC. Translating it yields CAVTAGPGTEQFF. The rearrangement uses TRBV10-3 and TRBJ2-1; maybe TRBD2 (6 bases). V lost 11 bases and J 9 bases, leaving 20 bases between the germline ends. The CDR3 covers 13 residues. The germline CDR1 and CDR2 sequences are ENHRY and SYGVKD.

This clonotype was counted at least ten times. The chain links TRBV5-1 to TRBJ2-5, with TRBD1 matching 8 bases. This CDR3 has 17 residues. V lost 6 bases to trimming and J lost 5 bases; unmatched junction nucleotides: 18. CDR1 is SGHRS and CDR2 is YFSETQ in the germline V gene. CDR3 amino acids: CASTFRDRSPDGETQYF. In nucleotides, the CDR3 is TGCGCCAGCACCTTCCGGGACAGGTCCCCGGATGGGGAGACCCAGTACTTC.

The genes are TRBV29-1 and TRBJ1-1; D gene uncertain. V dropped 8 bases and J dropped 7 bases, with 14 bases sitting between them. The germline V gene encodes CDR1 SQVTM and CDR2 ANQGSEA. The CDR3 covers 11 residues. The CDR3 is CSPRYGDEAFF. CDR3 coding DNA: TGCAGCCCCCGTTATGGAGATGAAGCTTTCTTT.

This clonotype was observed once. With a much larger clone just one base away, this may be a read error. The CDR3 sequence: CASSSGTGPTDTRYF. The DNA of the CDR3 is TGTGCCAGCAGTTCCGGGACAGGGCCCACAGATACGCGGTATTTT. This sequence joins TRBV12-3 or TRBV12-4 and TRBJ2-3; TRBD1 aligns across 9 bases. The length of the CDR3 is 15 residues.

This clonotype was found many times. This rearrangement joins TRBV18 to TRBJ1-6; TRBD1 is a possible D gene (6 bases). This CDR3 is built from 15 residues. Trimming shortened V by 6 bases and J by 6 bases, and 15 bases separated the two germline ends. Germline V gives CDR1 KGHSH, CDR2 LQKENI. CDR3 amino acids: CASSDSGVPNSPLHF. The CDR3 DNA follows: TGTGCCAGCTCGGACAGTGGGGTTCCTAATTCACCCCTCCACTTT.